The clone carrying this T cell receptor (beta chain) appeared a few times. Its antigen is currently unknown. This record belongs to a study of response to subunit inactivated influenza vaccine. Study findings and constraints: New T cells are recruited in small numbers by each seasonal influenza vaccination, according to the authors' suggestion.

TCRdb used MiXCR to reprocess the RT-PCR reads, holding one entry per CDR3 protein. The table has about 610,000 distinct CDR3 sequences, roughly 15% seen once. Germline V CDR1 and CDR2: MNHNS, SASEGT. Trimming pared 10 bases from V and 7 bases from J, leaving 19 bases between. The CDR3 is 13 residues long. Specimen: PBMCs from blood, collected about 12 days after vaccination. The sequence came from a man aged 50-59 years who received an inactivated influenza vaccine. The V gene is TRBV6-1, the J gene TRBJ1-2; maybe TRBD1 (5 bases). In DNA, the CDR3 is TGTGCCACCAGGGTCACCATCGGGGGTGGCTACACCTTC. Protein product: CATRVTIGGGYTF.